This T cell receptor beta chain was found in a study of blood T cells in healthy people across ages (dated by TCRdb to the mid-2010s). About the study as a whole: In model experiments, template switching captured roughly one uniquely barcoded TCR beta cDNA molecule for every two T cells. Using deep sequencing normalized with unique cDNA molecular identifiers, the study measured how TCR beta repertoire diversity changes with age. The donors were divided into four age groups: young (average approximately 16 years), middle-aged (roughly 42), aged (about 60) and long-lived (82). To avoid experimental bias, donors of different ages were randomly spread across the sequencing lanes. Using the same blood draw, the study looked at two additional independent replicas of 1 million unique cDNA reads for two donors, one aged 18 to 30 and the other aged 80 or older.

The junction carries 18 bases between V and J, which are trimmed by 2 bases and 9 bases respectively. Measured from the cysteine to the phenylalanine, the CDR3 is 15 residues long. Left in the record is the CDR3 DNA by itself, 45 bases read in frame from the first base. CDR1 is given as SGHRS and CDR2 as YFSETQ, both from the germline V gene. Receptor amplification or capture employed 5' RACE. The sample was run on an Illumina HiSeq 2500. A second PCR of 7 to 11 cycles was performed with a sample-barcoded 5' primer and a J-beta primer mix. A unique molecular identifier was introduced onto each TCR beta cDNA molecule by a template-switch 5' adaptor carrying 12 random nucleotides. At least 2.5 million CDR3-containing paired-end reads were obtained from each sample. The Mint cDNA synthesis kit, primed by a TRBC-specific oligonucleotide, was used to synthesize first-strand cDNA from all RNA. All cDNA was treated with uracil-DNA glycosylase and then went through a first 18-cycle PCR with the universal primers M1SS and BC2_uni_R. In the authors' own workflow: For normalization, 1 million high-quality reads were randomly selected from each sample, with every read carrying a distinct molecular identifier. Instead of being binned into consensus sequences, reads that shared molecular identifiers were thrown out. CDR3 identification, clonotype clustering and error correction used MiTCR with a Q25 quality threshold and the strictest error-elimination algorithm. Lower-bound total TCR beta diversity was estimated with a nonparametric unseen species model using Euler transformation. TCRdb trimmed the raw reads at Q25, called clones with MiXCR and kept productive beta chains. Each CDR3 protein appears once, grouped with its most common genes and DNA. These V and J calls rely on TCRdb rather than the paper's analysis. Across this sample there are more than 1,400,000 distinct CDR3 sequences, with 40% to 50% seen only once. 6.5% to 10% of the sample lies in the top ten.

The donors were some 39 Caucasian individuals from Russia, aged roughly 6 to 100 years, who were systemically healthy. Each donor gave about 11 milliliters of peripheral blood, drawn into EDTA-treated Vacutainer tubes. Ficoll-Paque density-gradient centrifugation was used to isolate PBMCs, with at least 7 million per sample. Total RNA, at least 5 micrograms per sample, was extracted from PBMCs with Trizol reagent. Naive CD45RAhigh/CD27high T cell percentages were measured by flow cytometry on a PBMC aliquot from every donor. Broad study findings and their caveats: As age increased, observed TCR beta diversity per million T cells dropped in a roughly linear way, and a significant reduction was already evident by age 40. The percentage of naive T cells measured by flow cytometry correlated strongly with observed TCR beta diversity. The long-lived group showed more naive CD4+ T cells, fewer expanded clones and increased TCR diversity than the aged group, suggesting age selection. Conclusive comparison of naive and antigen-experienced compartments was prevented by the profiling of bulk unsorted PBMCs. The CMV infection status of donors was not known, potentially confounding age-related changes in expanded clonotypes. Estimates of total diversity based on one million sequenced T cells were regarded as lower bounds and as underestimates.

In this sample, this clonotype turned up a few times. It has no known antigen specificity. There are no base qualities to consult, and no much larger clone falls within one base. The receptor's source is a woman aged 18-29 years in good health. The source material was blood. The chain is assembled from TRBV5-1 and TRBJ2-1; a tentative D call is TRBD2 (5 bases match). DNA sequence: TGCGCCAGCAGCTTACGGGGAACGGTACAATTTGAGCAGTTCTTC. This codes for CASSLRGTVQFEQFF.